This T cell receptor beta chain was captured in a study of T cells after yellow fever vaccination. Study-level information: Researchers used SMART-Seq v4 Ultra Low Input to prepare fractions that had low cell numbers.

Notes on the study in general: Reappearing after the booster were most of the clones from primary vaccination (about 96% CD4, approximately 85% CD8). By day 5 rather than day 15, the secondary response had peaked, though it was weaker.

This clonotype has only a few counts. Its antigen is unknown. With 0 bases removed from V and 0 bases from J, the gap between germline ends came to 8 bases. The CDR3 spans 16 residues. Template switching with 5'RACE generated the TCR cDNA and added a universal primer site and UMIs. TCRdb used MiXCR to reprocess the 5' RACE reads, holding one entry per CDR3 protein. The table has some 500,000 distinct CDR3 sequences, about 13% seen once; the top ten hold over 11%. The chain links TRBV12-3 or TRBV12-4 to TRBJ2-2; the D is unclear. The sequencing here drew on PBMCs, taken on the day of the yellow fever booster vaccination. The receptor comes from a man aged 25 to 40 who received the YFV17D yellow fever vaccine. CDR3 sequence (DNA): TGTGCCAGCAGTTTAGCGCAGACCGCGAACACCGGGGAGCTGTTTTTT. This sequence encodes CASSLAQTANTGELFF.